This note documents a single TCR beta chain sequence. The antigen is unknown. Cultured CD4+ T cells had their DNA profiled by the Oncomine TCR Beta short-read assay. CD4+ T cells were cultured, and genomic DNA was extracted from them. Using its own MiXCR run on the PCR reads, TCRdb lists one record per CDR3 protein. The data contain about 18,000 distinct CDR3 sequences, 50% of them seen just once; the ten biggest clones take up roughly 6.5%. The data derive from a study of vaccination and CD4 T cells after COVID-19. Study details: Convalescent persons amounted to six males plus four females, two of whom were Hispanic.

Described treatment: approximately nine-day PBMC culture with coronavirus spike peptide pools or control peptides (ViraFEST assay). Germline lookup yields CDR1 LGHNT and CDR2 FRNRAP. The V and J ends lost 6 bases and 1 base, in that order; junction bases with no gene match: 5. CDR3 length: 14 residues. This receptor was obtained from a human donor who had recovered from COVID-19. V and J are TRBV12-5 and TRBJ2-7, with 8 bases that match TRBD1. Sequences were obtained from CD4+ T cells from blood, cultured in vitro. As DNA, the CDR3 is TGTGCTAGTGGGCTCCGGGACAGGTCCTACGAGCAGTACTTC. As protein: CASGLRDRSYEQYF.